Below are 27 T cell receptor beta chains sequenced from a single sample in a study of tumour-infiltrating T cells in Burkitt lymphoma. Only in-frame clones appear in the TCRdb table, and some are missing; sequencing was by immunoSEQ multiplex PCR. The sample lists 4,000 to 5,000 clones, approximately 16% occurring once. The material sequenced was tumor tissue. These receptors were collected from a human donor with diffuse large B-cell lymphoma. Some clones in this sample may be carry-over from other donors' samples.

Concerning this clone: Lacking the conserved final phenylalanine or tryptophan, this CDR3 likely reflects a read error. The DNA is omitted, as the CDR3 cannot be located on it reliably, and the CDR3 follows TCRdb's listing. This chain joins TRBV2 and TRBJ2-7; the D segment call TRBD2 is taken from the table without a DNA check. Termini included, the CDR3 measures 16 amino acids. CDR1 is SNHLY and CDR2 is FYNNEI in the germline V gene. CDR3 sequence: CASAGLAGGTPGSSKL.

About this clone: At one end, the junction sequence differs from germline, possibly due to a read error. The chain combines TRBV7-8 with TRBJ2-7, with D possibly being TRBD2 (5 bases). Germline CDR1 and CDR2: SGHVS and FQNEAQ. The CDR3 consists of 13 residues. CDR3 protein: CASSLEVYGSRDF. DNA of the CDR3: TGTGCCAGCAGCTTAGAGGTCTATGGCTCGAGGGACTTC.

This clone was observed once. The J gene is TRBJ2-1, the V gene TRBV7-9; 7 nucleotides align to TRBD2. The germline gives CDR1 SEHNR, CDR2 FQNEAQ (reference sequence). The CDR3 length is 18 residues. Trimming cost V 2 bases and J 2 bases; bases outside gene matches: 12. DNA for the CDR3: TGTGCCAGCAGCTTATTTTGGAGGGCTAGCGGAGCCTACAATGAGCAGTTCTTC. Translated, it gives CASSLFWRASGAYNEQFF.

The CDR3 region has the DNA TGTGCCAGCAGTTTAGAAGACAGGCTATACACTGAAGCTTTCTTT. It is translated as CASSLEDRLYTEAFF. V gene TRBV6-5 combines with J gene TRBJ1-1; D perhaps matches TRBD1 (6 bases). The germline V gene has CDR1 MNHEY and CDR2 SVGAGI. Deletions cut 4 bases from V and 3 bases from J, with 15 bases between. The CDR3 has 15 residues.

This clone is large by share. CDR3 in amino acids: CASSDSYEQYF. Written as DNA, the CDR3 is TGTGCCAGCAGCGACTCCTACGAGCAGTACTTC. The V gene is TRBV5-6, the J gene TRBJ2-7; no firm D call. CDR1 SGHDT and CDR2 YYEEEE come from the germline V gene. The CDR3 extends over 11 amino acids. V dropped 4 bases and J dropped 0 bases, with 2 bases sitting between them.

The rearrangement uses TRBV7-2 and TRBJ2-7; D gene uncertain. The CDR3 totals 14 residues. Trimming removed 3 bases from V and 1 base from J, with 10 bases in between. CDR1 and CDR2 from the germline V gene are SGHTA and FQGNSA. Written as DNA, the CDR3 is TGTGCCAGCAGCTTTCGGGCCACTTCCTACGAGCAGTACTTC. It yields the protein CASSFRATSYEQYF.

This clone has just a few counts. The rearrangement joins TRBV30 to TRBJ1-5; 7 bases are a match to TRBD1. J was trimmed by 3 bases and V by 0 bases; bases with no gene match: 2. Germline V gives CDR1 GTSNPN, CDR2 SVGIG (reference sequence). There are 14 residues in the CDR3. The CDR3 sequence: CAWSVDRVNQPQHF. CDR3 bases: TGTGCCTGGAGTGTCGACAGGGTCAATCAGCCCCAGCATTTT.

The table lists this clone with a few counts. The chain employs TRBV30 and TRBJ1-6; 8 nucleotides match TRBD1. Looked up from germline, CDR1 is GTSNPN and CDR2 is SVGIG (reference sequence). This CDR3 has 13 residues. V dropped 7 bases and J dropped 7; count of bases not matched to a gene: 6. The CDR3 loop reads CASAGGRNSPLHF. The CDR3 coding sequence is TGTGCCTCGGCAGGGGGCAGAAATTCACCCCTCCACTTT.

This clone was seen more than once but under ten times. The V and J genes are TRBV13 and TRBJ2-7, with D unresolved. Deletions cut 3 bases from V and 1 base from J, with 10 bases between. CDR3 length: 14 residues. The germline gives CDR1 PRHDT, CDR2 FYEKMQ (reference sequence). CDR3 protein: CASSFLSRSYEQYF. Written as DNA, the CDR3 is TGTGCCAGCAGCTTTCTCAGTAGGTCCTACGAGCAGTACTTC.

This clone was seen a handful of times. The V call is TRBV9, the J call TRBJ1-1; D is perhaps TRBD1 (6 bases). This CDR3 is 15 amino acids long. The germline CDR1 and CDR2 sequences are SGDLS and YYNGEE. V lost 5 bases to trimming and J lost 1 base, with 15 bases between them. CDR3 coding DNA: TGTGCCAGCAGTTATCGAGAGGGACAGAACACTGAAGCTTTCTTT. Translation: CASSYREGQNTEAFF. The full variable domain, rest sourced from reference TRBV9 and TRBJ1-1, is DSGVTQTPKHLITATGQRVTLRCSPRSGDLSVYWYQQSLDQGLQFLIQYYNGEERAKGNILERFSAQQFPDLHSELNLSSLELGDSALYFCASSYREGQNTEAFFGQGTRLTVV.

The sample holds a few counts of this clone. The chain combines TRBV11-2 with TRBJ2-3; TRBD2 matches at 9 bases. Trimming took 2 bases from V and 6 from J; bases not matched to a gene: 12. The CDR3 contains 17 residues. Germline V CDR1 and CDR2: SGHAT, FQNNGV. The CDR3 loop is CASSLRGGAKSRDTQYF. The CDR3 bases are TGTGCCAGCAGCTTACGCGGGGGGGCCAAAAGTCGGGATACGCAGTATTTT.

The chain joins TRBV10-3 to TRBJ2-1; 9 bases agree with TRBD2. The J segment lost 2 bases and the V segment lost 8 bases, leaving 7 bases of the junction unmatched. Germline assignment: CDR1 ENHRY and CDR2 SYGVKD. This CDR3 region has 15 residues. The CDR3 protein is CAIGGTSRPYNEQFF. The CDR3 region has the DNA TGTGCCATCGGCGGGACTAGCCGACCCTACAATGAGCAGTTCTTC.

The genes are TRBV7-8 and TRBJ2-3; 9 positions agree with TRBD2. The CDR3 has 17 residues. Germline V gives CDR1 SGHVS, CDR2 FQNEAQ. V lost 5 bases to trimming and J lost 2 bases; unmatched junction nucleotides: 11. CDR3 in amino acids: CASSLRGLAEITDTQYF. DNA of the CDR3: TGTGCCAGCAGCCTCCGGGGACTAGCTGAAATCACAGATACGCAGTATTTT.

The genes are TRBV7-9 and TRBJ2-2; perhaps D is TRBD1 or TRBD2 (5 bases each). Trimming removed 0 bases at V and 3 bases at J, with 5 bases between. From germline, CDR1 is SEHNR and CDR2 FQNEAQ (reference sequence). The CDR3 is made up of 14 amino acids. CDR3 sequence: CASSLAGDTGELFF. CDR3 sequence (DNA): TGTGCCAGCAGCTTAGCGGGGGACACCGGGGAGCTGTTTTTT.

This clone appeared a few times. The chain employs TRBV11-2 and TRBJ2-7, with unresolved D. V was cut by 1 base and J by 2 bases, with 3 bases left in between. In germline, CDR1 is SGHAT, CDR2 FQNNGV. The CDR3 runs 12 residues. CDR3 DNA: TGTGCCAGCAGCTTAGCCCCCTACGAGCAGTACTTC. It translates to CASSLAPYEQYF.

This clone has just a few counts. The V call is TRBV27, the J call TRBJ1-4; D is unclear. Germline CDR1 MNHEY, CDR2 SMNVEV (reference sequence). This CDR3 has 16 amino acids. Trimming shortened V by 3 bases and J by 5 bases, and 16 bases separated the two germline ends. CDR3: CASSLTTGSRNEKLFF. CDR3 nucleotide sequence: TGTGCCAGCAGTTTGACCACGGGGTCGAGAAATGAAAAACTGTTTTTT.

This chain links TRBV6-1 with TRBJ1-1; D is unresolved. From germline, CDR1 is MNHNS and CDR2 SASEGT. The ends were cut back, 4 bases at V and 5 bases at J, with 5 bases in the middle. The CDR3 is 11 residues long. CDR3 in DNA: TGTGCCAGCAGTGTAATGACTGAAGCTTTCTTT. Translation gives CASSVMTEAFF.

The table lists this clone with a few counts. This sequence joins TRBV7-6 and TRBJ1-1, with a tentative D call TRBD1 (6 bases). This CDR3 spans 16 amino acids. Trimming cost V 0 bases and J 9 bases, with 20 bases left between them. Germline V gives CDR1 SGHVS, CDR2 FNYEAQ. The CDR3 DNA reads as TGTGCCAGCAGCTTAGCCTCAGGGGTCGGGGTCGCGAAAGCTTTCTTT. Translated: CASSLASGVGVAKAFF.

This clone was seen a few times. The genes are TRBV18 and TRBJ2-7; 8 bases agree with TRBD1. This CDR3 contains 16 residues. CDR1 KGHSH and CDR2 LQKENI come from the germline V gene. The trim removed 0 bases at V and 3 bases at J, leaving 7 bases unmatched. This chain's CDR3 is CASSPPDRAFFYEQYF. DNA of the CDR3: TGTGCCAGCTCACCACCGGACAGGGCCTTCTTCTACGAGCAGTACTTC.

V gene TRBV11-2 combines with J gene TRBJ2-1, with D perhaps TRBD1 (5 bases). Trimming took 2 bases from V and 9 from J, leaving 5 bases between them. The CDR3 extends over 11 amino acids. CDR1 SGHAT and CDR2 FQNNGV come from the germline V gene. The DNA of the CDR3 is TGTGCCAGCAGCTTAAGGGGTGAGCAGTTCTTC. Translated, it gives CASSLRGEQFF.

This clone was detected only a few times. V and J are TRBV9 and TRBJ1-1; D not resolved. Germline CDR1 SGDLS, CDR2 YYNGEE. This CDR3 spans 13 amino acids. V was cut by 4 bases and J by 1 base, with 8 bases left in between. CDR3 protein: CASSLTGNTEAFF. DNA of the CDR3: TGTGCCAGCAGCCTCACCGGGAACACTGAAGCTTTCTTT.

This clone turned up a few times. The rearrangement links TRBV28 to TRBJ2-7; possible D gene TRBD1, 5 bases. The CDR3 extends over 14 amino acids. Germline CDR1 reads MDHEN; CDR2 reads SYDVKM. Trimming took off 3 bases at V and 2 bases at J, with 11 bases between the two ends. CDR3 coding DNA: TGTGCCAGCAGTTTTTGGGGCAGAACCTACGAGCAGTACTTC. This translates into CASSFWGRTYEQYF. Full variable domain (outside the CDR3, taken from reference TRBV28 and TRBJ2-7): DVKVTQSSRYLVKRTGEKVFLECVQDMDHENMFWYRQDPGLGLRLIYFSYDVKMKEKGDIPEGYSVSREKKERFSLILESASTNQTSMYLCASSFWGRTYEQYFGPGTRLTVT.

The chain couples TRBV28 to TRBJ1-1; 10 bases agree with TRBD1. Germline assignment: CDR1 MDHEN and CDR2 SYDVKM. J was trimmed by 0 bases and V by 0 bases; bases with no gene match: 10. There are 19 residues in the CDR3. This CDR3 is CASSLCYEDRGFLNTEAFF. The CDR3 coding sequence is TGTGCCAGCAGTTTATGCTATGAGGACAGGGGGTTCTTGAACACTGAAGCTTTCTTT.

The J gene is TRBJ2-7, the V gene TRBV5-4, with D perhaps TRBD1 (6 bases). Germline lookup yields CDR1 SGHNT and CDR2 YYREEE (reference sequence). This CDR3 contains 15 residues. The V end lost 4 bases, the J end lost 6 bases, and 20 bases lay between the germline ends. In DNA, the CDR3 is TGTGCCAGCAGCATACAGGGTCGGGGTATGGGCGAGCAGTACTTC. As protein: CASSIQGRGMGEQYF.

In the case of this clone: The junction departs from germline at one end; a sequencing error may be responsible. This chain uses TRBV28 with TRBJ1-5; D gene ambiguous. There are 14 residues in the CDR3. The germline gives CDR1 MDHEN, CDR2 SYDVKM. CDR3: CASSSVTGNQLQHF. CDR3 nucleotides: TGTGCCAGCAGTTCGGTTACCGGTAATCAGCTCCAGCATTTT.

The CDR3 nucleotides are TGTGCCAGCAGCTCCCCTAGCGGTACCCTCTCCTACGAGCAGTACTTC. It codes for CASSSPSGTLSYEQYF. V and J are TRBV28 and TRBJ2-7, with 7 nucleotides matching TRBD2. The CDR3 has 16 amino acids. V was clipped by 6 bases and J by 0 bases; unmatched bases: 11. Germline lookup yields CDR1 MDHEN and CDR2 SYDVKM.

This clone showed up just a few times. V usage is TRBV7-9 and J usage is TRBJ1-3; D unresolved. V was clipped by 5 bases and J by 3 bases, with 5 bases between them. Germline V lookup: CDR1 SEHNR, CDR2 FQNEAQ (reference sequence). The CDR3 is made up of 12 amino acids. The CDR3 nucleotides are TGTGCCAGCAGCCTGAGTGGAAACACCATATATTTT. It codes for CASSLSGNTIYF.